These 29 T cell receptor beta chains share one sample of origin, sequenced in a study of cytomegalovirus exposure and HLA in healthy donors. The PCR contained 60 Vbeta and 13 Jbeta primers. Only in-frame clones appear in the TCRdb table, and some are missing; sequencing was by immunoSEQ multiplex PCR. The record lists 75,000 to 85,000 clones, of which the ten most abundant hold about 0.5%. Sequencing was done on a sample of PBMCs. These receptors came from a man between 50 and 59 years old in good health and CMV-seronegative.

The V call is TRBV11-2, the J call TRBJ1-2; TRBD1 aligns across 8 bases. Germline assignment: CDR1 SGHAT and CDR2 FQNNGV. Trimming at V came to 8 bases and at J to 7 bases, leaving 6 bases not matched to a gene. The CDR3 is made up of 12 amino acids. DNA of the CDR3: TGTGCCAGCCAACCGGGACAGGTTGGCTACACCTTC. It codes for CASQPGQVGYTF.

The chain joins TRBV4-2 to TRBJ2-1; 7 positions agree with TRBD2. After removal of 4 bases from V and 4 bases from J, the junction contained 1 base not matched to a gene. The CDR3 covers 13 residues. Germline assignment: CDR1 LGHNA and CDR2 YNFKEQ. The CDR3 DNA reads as TGTGCCAGCAGCCCGGGACTATACAATGAGCAGTTCTTC. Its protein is CASSPGLYNEQFF.

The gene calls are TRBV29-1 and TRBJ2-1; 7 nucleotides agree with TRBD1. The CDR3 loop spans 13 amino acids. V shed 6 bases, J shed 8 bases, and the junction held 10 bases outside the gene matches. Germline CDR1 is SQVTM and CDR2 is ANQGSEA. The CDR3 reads CSVAPGTAHEQFF. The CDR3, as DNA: TGCAGCGTGGCGCCGGGGACAGCACATGAGCAGTTCTTC.

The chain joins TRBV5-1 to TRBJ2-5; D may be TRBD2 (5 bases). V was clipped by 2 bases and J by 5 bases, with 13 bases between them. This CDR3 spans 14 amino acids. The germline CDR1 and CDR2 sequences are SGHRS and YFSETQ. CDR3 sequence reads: CASSFTGGEETQYF. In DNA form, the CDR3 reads TGCGCCAGCAGCTTCACTGGTGGGGAGGAGACCCAGTACTTC.

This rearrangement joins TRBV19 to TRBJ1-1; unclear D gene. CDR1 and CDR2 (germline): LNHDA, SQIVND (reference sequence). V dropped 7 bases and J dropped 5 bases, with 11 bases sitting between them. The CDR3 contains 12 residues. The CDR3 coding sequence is TGTGCCAGTATTCGGGGAAGTACTGAAGCTTTCTTT. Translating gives CASIRGSTEAFF.

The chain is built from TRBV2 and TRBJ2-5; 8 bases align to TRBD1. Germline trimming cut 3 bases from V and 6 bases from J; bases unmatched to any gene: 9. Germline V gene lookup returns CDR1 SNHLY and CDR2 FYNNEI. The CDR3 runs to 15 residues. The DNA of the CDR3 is TGTGCCAGCAGTGACATGACAGGGGTAAGGAAGACCCAGTACTTC. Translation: CASSDMTGVRKTQYF. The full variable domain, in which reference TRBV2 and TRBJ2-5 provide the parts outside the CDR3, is EPEVTQTPSHQVTQMGQEVILRCVPISNHLYFYWYRQILGQKVEFLVSFYNNEISEKSEIFDDQFSVERPDGSNFTLKIRSTKLEDSAMYFCASSDMTGVRKTQYFGPGTRLLVL.

In nucleotides, the CDR3 is TGTGCCATCACCTCGACAGGGTCGAGCACTGAAGCTTTCTTT. Its translation is CAITSTGSSTEAFF. V and J are TRBV10-3 and TRBJ1-1; 7 bases align to TRBD1. Unmatched junction bases numbered 9, after V lost 7 bases and J lost 4 bases. Germline V CDR1 and CDR2: ENHRY, SYGVKD. This CDR3 region has 14 residues.

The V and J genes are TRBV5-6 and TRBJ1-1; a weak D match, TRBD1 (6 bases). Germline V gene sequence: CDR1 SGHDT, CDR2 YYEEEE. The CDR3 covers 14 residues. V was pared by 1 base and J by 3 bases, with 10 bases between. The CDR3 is CASSLTGMDTEAFF. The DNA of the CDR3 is TGTGCCAGCAGCTTGACAGGGATGGACACTGAAGCTTTCTTT. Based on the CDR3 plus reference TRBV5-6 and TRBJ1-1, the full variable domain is DAGVTQSPTHLIKTRGQQVTLRCSPKSGHDTVSWYQQALGQGPQFIFQYYEEEERQRGNFPDRFSGHQFPNYSSELNVNALLLGDSALYLCASSLTGMDTEAFFGQGTRLTVV.

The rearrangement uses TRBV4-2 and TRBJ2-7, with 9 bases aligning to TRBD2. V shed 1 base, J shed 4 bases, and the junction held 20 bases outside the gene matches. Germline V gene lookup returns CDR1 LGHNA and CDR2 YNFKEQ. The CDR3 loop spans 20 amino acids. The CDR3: CASSQALRVGDSGGRYEQYF. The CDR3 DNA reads TGTGCCAGCAGCCAAGCACTCAGGGTAGGAGATAGCGGGGGTCGGTACGAGCAGTACTTC.

Here the CDR3 DNA reads TGTGCCAGCAGTGACAGGGGGCCCCAGTACTTC. Protein: CASSDRGPQYF. The genes are TRBV2 and TRBJ2-5, with 8 bases lining up with TRBD1. V trimming: 3 bases; J trimming: 9 bases; junction bases outside the gene matches: 0. CDR3 length: 11 residues. Germline V gene data show CDR1 as SNHLY and CDR2 as FYNNEI.

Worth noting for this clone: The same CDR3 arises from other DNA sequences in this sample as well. As DNA, the CDR3 is TGTGCCAGCAGCAGGGGATATAGCAATCAGCCCCAGCATTTT. Its translation: CASSRGYSNQPQHF. The chain recombines TRBV28 with TRBJ1-5; D is possibly TRBD1 (6 bases). V lost 6 bases and J 0 bases, leaving 9 bases between the germline ends. This CDR3 comprises 14 residues. Germline loops: CDR1 MDHEN, CDR2 SYDVKM.

This CDR3 reads CASSLALYEQYF. The CDR3 coding sequence is TGTGCCAGCAGCTTAGCTCTCTACGAGCAGTACTTC. The genes are TRBV11-2 and TRBJ2-7; D is unresolved. The CDR3 is 12 amino acids. Germline CDR1 reads SGHAT; CDR2 reads FQNNGV. The V and J ends lost 1 base and 3 bases respectively, with 4 bases between them.

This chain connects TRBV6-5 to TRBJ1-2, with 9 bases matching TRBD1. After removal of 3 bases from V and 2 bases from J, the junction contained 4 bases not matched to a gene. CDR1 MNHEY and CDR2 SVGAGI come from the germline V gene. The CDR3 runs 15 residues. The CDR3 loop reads CASSYSGTGNYGYTF. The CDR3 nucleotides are TGTGCCAGCAGTTATTCCGGGACAGGGAACTATGGCTACACCTTC.

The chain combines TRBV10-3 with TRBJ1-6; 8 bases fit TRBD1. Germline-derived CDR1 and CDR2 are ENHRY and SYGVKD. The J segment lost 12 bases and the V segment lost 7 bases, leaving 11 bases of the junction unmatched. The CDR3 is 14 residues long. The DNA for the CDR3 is TGTGCCATCACCGTCACAGGGGGTCGCGTACCCCTCCACTTT. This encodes CAITVTGGRVPLHF.

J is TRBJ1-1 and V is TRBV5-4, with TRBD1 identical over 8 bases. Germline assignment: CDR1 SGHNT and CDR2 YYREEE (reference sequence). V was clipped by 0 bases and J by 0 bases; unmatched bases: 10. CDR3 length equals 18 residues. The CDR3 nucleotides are TGTGCCAGCAGCTTGGCCCCGACACAGGGGGTAATGAACACTGAAGCTTTCTTT. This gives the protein CASSLAPTQGVMNTEAFF.

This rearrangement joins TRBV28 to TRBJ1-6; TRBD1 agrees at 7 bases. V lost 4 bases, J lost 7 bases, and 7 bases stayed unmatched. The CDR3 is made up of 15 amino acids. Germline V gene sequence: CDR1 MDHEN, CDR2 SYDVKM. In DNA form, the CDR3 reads TGTGCCAGCAGTTCACAGGGGATGTTAAATTCACCCCTCCACTTT. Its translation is CASSSQGMLNSPLHF. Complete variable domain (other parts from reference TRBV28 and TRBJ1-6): DVKVTQSSRYLVKRTGEKVFLECVQDMDHENMFWYRQDPGLGLRLIYFSYDVKMKEKGDIPEGYSVSREKKERFSLILESASTNQTSMYLCASSSQGMLNSPLHFGNGTRLTVT.

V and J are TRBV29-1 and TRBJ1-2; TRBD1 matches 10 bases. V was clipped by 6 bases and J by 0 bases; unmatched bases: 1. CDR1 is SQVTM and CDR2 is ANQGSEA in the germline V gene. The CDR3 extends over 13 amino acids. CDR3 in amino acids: CSVGTGANYGYTF. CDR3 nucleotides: TGCAGCGTGGGGACAGGGGCTAACTATGGCTACACCTTC.

The CDR3 coding sequence is TGTGCCAGCAGCTTAGGCCCAGGACAGTCATATGAGCAGTTCTTC. It encodes CASSLGPGQSYEQFF. This rearrangement joins TRBV11-3 to TRBJ2-1, with a weak D call TRBD1 (6 bases). Per the germline V gene, CDR1 is SGHNT and CDR2 is YENEEA. Trimming took 1 base from V and 8 from J, leaving 15 bases between them. This CDR3 region has 15 residues.

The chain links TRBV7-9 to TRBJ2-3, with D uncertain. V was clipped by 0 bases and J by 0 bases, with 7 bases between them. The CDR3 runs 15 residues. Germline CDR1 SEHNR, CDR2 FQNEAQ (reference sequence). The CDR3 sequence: CASSLAQTSTDTQYF. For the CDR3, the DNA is TGTGCCAGCAGCTTAGCACAGACGAGCACAGATACGCAGTATTTT.

This CDR3 reads CASSVAPPDTQYF. The CDR3 DNA follows: TGTGCCAGCAGCGTGGCCCCACCGGATACGCAGTATTTT. The V call is TRBV9, the J call TRBJ2-3; no firm D call. V lost 2 bases to trimming and J lost 6 bases, with 10 bases between them. In germline, CDR1 is SGDLS, CDR2 YYNGEE. This CDR3 region has 13 residues. The variable domain in full, with the rest retrieved from reference TRBV9 and TRBJ2-3, is DSGVTQTPKHLITATGQRVTLRCSPRSGDLSVYWYQQSLDQGLQFLIQYYNGEERAKGNILERFSAQQFPDLHSELNLSSLELGDSALYFCASSVAPPDTQYFGPGTRLTVL.

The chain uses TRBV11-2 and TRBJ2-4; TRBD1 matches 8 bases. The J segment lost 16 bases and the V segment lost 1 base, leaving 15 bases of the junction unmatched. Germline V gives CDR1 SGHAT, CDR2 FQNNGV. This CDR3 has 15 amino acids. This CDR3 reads CASSLGLGGQVRVYF. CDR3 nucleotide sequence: TGTGCCAGCAGCTTAGGATTAGGGGGACAGGTACGCGTCTACTTC.

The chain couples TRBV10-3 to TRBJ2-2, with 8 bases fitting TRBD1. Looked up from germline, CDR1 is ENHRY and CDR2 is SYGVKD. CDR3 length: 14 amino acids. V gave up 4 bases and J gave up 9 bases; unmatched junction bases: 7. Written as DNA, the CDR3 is TGTGCCATCAGTGTTCAGGGGGCTATCAGGGAGCTGTTTTTT. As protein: CAISVQGAIRELFF.

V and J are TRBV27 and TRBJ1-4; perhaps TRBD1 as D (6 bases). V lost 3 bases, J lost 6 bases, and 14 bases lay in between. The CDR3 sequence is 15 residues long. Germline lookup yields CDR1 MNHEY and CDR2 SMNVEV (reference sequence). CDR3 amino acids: CASSFLGAGDEKLFF. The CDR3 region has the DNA TGTGCCAGCAGTTTCCTAGGGGCAGGGGATGAAAAACTGTTTTTT.

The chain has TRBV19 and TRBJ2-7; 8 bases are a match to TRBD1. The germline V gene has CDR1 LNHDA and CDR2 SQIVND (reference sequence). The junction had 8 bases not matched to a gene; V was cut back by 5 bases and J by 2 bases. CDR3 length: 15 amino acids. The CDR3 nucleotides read TGTGCCAGTAGTGGGGCTGGGACAGGAACCTACGAGCAGTACTTC. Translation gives CASSGAGTGTYEQYF.

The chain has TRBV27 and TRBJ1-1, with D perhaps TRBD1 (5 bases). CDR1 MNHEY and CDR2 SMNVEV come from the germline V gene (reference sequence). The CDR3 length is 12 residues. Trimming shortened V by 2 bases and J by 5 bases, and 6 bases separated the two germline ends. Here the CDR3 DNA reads TGTGCCAGCAGTTTACAGGGTACTGAAGCTTTCTTT. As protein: CASSLQGTEAFF.

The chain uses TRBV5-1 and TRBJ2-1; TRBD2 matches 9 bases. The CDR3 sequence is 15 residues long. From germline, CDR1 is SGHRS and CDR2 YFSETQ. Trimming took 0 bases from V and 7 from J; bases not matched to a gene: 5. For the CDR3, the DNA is TGCGCCAGCAGCTTGGTTGCGGGGGGGCTTAATGAGCAGTTCTTC. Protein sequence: CASSLVAGGLNEQFF.

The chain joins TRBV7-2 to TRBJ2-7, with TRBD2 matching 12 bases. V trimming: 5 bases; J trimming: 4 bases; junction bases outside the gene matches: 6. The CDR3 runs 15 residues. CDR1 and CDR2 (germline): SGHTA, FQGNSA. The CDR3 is CASSPTSGGHYEQYF. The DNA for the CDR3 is TGTGCCAGCAGCCCTACTAGCGGGGGGCATTACGAGCAGTACTTC.

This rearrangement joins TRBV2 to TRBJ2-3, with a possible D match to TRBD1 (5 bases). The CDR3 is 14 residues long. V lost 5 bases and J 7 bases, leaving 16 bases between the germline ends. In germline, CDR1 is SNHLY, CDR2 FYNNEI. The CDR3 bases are TGTGCCAGCAGTACAGGCGGAACCTTTAATACGCAGTATTTT. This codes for CASSTGGTFNTQYF.

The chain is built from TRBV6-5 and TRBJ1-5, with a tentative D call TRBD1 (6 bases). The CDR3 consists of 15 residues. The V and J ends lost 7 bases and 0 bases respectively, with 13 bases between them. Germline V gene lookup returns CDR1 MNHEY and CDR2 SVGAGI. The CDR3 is CASTEGGYSNQPQHF. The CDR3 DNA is TGTGCCAGCACGGAAGGGGGATATAGCAATCAGCCCCAGCATTTT.